The 8 T cell receptor beta chains below come from one sample, sequenced in a study of blood T cells in healthy people across ages. Next came a second PCR, run for 7 to 11 cycles, which used a sample-barcoded 5' primer along with a J-beta primer mix. TCRdb independently ran MiXCR on the 5' RACE reads; one entry per CDR3 protein. This sample has nearly 800,000 distinct CDR3 sequences, with around 25% found just once. The same data also went into a second study, on T cells of mothers and their children.

Specimen: blood. All receptors derive from a boy between 5 and 17 years old in good health.

The CDR3 DNA is TGCAGCGTTGAGAGGGACAGGGGATACGGCTACACCTTC. It translates to CSVERDRGYGYTF. V and J are TRBV29-1 and TRBJ1-2; 10 bases agree with TRBD1. The V and J ends lost 3 bases and 8 bases, in that order; junction bases with no gene match: 6. The CDR3 totals 13 residues. CDR1 is SQVTM, CDR2 ANQGSEA, per germline.

V gene TRBV16 combines with J gene TRBJ2-7; D is unresolved. Per the germline V gene, CDR1 is KGHSY and CDR2 is FQNENV. Trimming cost V 5 bases and J 1 base, with 9 bases left between them. The length of the CDR3 is 13 residues. The CDR3 nucleotides read TGTGCCAGCAGCTACCGGAGATCCTACGAGCAGTACTTC. It encodes CASSYRRSYEQYF.

The CDR3 DNA follows: TGTGCCATCAGTGAGTCTTCAGTCCGTCCCCAAGAGACCCAGTACTTC. This encodes CAISESSVRPQETQYF. The chain joins TRBV10-3 to TRBJ2-5, with D unclear. Trimming took off 0 bases at V and 1 base at J, with 12 bases between the two ends. CDR1 is ENHRY, CDR2 SYGVKD, per germline. CDR3 length: 16 amino acids.

CDR3 residues: CAISETVPSVYEQYF. CDR3 coding DNA: TGTGCCATCAGTGAGACAGTGCCGTCTGTCTACGAGCAGTACTTC. The rearrangement uses TRBV10-3 and TRBJ2-7; unclear D gene. CDR3 size: 15 residues. The germline V gene encodes CDR1 ENHRY and CDR2 SYGVKD. The V gene lost 2 bases and the J gene lost 3 bases, with 14 bases spanning the gap.

This clonotype is a singleton in its sample. As DNA, the CDR3 is TGCAGTGCCCGCCGACAGGGCGAAGCTTTCTTT. It yields the protein CSARRQGEAFF. This chain uses TRBV20-1 with TRBJ1-1; 7 bases agree with TRBD1. With 6 bases clipped from V and 8 bases from J, the junction kept 6 bases outside the gene matches. In germline, CDR1 is DFQATT, CDR2 SNEGSKA (reference sequence). The CDR3 consists of 11 residues.

The rearrangement joins TRBV3-1 to TRBJ2-5; perhaps TRBD1 as D (5 bases). The V gene's germline CDR1 is LGHDT and CDR2 YNNKEL (reference sequence). The length of the CDR3 is 15 residues. V was pared by 0 bases and J by 4 bases, with 12 bases between. For the CDR3, the DNA is TGTGCCAGCAGCCAAGATCGTAGGGGTCCAGAGACCCAGTACTTC. This translates into CASSQDRRGPETQYF.

The chain carries TRBV12-3 or TRBV12-4 and TRBJ2-1, with 12 bases aligning to TRBD2. Germline trimming cut 6 bases from V and 4 bases from J; bases unmatched to any gene: 4. The CDR3 extends over 15 amino acids. CDR3 in DNA: TGTGCCAGCAGGCTTCTAGCGGGAGGGTACAATGAGCAGTTCTTC. Translation gives CASRLLAGGYNEQFF.

To note about this clonotype: Because the CDR3 is missing its conserved closing phenylalanine or tryptophan, this is likely a read error. The gene calls are TRBV29-1 and TRBJ2-7; TRBD2 might be the D (6 bases). Germline CDR1 is SQVTM and CDR2 is ANQGSEA. The ends were cut back, 0 bases at V and 6 bases at J, with 18 bases in the middle. The CDR3 is 15 residues long. The CDR3 sequence: CSVEEGNTSSGEQYY. CDR3 sequence (DNA): TGCAGCGTTGAAGAAGGGAATACTAGCTCGGGCGAGCAGTACTAC.